This TCR beta chain was found in a study of blood T cell repertoires in COVID-19. Study background: Samples came from the United States, Italy and Spain, spanning acute and convalescent COVID-19.

A word on this clone: Sequence at one end of the junction differs from germline and may be a read error.

Profiled with immunoSEQ multiplex PCR; TCRdb holds only in-frame clones, not every one. The repertoire holds over 100,000 clones, with around 89% as singletons. Germline V gene data show CDR1 as SNHLY and CDR2 as FYNNEI. This CDR3 is 12 amino acids long. Sequencing was carried out using peripheral blood. The chain joins TRBV2 to TRBJ1-6, with D maybe TRBD1 (6 bases). This TCR derives from a man in his fifties or sixties with acute or convalescent COVID-19. The CDR3 loop is CASSAYEEGGAF. The CDR3 bases are TGTGCCAGCAGCGCCTACGAGGAAGGGGGAGCCTTT.